This entry features one T cell receptor (beta chain) sequence. What it binds is not known. The sample is drawn from a study of post-analysis software for immune sequencing data. Study conclusions and caveats: Among four to six TRBV segments more frequent in patients than controls were TRBV5-6, TRBV5-1 and TRBV20-1.

V was pared by 10 bases and J by 0 bases, with 9 bases between. The CDR3 runs to 13 residues. The germline gives CDR1 MNHNS, CDR2 SASEGT. The TCR beta cDNA libraries carried unique molecular identifiers. T cells numbering roughly 1 to 10 million yielded roughly 500,000 cDNA molecules. TCRdb processed the PCR reads anew with MiXCR; each CDR3 protein has one entry. The sample carries roughly 430,000 distinct CDR3 sequences, approximately 37% recorded once. This TCR was recovered from a girl between 2 and 10 years old with multiple sclerosis. The J gene is TRBJ1-4, the V gene TRBV6-1; D gene unclear. Sequencing was done on a sample of blood. Written as DNA, the CDR3 is TGTGCCACCACGACGGCAACTAATGAAAAACTGTTTTTT. Encoded protein: CATTTATNEKLFF.